This T cell receptor (beta chain) came from a study of regulatory T cells in long-lasting Graves disease. This clonotype was counted ten times or more. According to the study, TCR beta libraries were built with iRepertoire HTBI primers and CDR3-region Arm-PCR. TCRdb reprocessed the multiplex PCR reads with MiXCR, giving one entry per CDR3 protein. The data hold about 470,000 distinct CDR3 sequences, with 15% to 20% observed a single time. The time point: newly diagnosed GD, antithyroid drugs for less than 3 months. RNA from PBMCs was the source of the TCR library. Diagnosis followed American Thyroid Association guidelines for Graves' disease. This sample was also put to use in a study of T cells in Graves' hyperthyroidism and ophthalmopathy. As reported in that work: Exclusion followed for patients with uncontrolled infection, other autoimmune disease, pregnancy or lactation.

Sequencing used peripheral blood mononuclear cells (PBMCs), obtained at new diagnosis, from a patient treated with antithyroid drugs. This clonotype was obtained from a man aged 40-50 years with Graves disease.

For the CDR3, the DNA is TGCAGCGTGGGACTAGCGGGAGCAGACGAGCAGTACTTC. The encoded protein is CSVGLAGADEQYF. The V and J genes are TRBV29-1 and TRBJ2-7; 14 bases fit TRBD2. From germline, CDR1 is SQVTM and CDR2 ANQGSEA. J was trimmed by 5 bases and V by 6 bases; bases with no gene match: 3. The CDR3 has 13 amino acids.